These 7 T cell receptor beta chains were sequenced from one sample in a study of T cells in women clearing cervical HPV infection. Method: immunoSEQ multiplex PCR; TCRdb's copy keeps in-frame clones and lacks some. Its table records tens of thousands of clones. The sequenced sample consisted of blood buffy coat. The receptors stem from a woman between 18 and 70 years old with a cervical HPV16 infection that either progressed to CIN3+ or cleared (not recorded which).

As concerns this clone: Read coverage stops 3 residues before the CDR3 terminus; the germline J gene supplies the remainder. The V gene is TRBV6-2 or TRBV6-3, the J gene TRBJ2-3; 8 nucleotides match TRBD1. The V gene's germline CDR1 is MNHEY and CDR2 SVGEGT. This CDR3 has 15 residues. CDR3 amino acids: CAGRAGQAVRETQYF. The sequenced part of the CDR3 DNA is TGTGCCGGCCGGGCGGGACAGGCGGTTCGGGAGACG.

For this clone: Sequencing ends 3 residues short of the CDR3 end; the germline J gene provides the rest. The J gene is TRBJ2-5, the V gene TRBV10-3, with a tentative D call TRBD1 (6 bases). V dropped 6 bases and J dropped 1 base, with 12 bases sitting between them. CDR1 is ENHRY and CDR2 is SYGVKD in the germline V gene. The length of the CDR3 is 14 residues. CDR3 protein: CAISSGQSQETQYF. CDR3 bases read: TGTGCCATCAGCTCGGGACAAAGCCAAGAGACC.

For this clone: The read ends 3 residues before the CDR3 terminus; that terminus is restored from the germline J gene. This chain links TRBV29-1 with TRBJ2-3; 7 bases are a match to TRBD1. CDR1 and CDR2 from the germline V gene are SQVTM and ANQGSEA. The CDR3 has 14 amino acids. V lost 5 bases to trimming and J lost 0 bases; unmatched junction nucleotides: 5. CDR3 bases read: TGCAGCGTTCGTAAGGGGGCTAGCACAGATACG. It translates to CSVRKGASTDT. The entire CDR3 sequence reads CSVRKGASTDTQYF.

This CDR3 reads CASKSDTDTQYF. Partial CDR3 DNA: TGTGCCAGCAAATCAGACACAGATACG. The V call is TRBV2, the J call TRBJ2-3; no firm D call. The read halts 3 residues ahead of the CDR3 end, with the missing end drawn from the germline J gene. CDR1 and CDR2 (germline): SNHLY, FYNNEI. CDR3 size: 12 residues. V lost 7 bases and J 2 bases, leaving 7 bases between the germline ends.

Turning to this clone: The DNA ends 3 residues before the CDR3 does, and the rest of the CDR3 is filled in from the germline J gene. This chain links TRBV5-4 with TRBJ2-5; D is undetermined. Trimming took off 0 bases at V and 2 bases at J, with 5 bases between the two ends. CDR1 is SGHNT, CDR2 YYREEE, per germline (reference sequence). CDR3 length: 13 residues. Partial CDR3 DNA: TGTGCCAGCAGCTTGGACATACAAGAGACC. Its translation: CASSLDIQET. The full CDR3 is CASSLDIQETQYF.

In the case of this clone: The read ends 3 residues early relative to the CDR3; the germline J gene fills the gap. The chain has TRBV4-2 and TRBJ2-1; D is perhaps TRBD2 (7 bases). V was clipped by 0 bases and J by 5 bases, with 17 bases between them. The CDR3 covers 17 residues. Germline CDR1 and CDR2: LGHNA and YNFKEQ. CDR3 bases read: TGTGCCAGCAGCCAAGATGGAGGGGGGGCCCCAAACAATGAG. It translates to CASSQDGGGAPNNE. The whole CDR3 protein reads CASSQDGGGAPNNEQFF.

Comments on this clone: The read halts 3 residues ahead of the CDR3 end, with the missing end drawn from the germline J gene. V and J are TRBV19 and TRBJ1-2, with 9 bases that match TRBD1. The CDR3 has 14 residues. Germline V CDR1 and CDR2: LNHDA, SQIVND (reference sequence). CDR3 DNA, as far as it was read: TGTGCCACCAGGCGGGACAGGGCTACCTACGAC. It translates to CATRRDRATYD. The complete CDR3 sequence is CATRRDRATYDYTF. The whole variable domain, filled in from reference TRBV19 and TRBJ1-2, reads DGGITQSPKYLFRKEGQNVTLSCEQNLNHDAMYWYRQDPGQGLRLIYYSQIVNDFQKGDIAEGYSVSREKKESFPLTVTSAQKNPTAFYLCATRRDRATYDYTFGSGTRLTVV.